These 15 T cell receptor beta chains were sequenced from one sample in a study of T cell responses to AZD1222 COVID-19 vaccine. Generated by immunoSEQ multiplex PCR, the TCRdb table keeps only in-frame clones and is missing some. Here the sample spans 150,000 to 200,000 clones, about 94% being singletons. The sample here was peripheral blood, taken on day 0 of AZD1222 vaccination. These receptors all come from an adult in good health.

This clone occurred once. The chain uses TRBV30 and TRBJ1-6; D is undetermined. Trimming cost V 3 bases and J 6 bases, with 9 bases left between them. Germline V CDR1 and CDR2: GTSNPN, SVGIG (reference sequence). The CDR3 is 13 amino acids. CDR3 sequence: CAWRRSPNSPLHF. The CDR3 coding sequence is TGTGCCTGGAGACGGAGCCCTAATTCACCCCTCCACTTT.

Concerning this clone: An end of the junction does not agree with germline; a read error may underlie this. This chain joins TRBV7-7 and TRBJ2-2; 7 nucleotides match TRBD1. The CDR3 covers 15 residues. Germline V gives CDR1 SSHAT, CDR2 FNYEAQ (reference sequence). The chain's CDR3 is CASSLGTANTGELFF. CDR3 DNA sequence: TGTGCTAGCAGCCTCGGGACAGCGAACACCGGGGAGCTGTTTTTT.

Remarks on this clone: Other DNA variants within this sample encode the same CDR3. The chain joins TRBV5-1 to TRBJ2-7; possibly TRBD1 for D (6 bases). Germline V CDR1 and CDR2: SGHRS, YFSETQ. Trimming took 0 bases from V and 4 from J, leaving 11 bases between them. This CDR3 comprises 14 residues. The CDR3 region has the DNA TGCGCCAGCAGCTTGGATGGCAGGGGTTACGAGCAGTACTTC. It encodes CASSLDGRGYEQYF.

The V and J genes are TRBV6-6 and TRBJ1-1, with 7 nucleotides matching TRBD1. Trimming took 5 bases from V and 10 from J; bases not matched to a gene: 13. This CDR3 comprises 14 residues. Germline V gene sequence: CDR1 MNHNY, CDR2 SVGAGI (reference sequence). CDR3 in DNA: TGTGCCAGCAGTCCGCCGGCAGGGGGTTTCCGAGCTTTCTTT. It is translated as CASSPPAGGFRAFF.

The chain recombines TRBV13 with TRBJ1-1, with D uncertain. Germline V gives CDR1 PRHDT, CDR2 FYEKMQ (reference sequence). V dropped 3 bases and J dropped 1 base, with 6 bases sitting between them. The CDR3 has 13 amino acids. The CDR3 spells CASSFLTNTEAFF. DNA of the CDR3: TGTGCCAGCAGCTTCCTTACGAACACTGAAGCTTTCTTT.

The rearrangement links TRBV7-9 to TRBJ2-3; 12 nucleotides align to TRBD2. Per the germline V gene, CDR1 is SEHNR and CDR2 is FQNEAQ (reference sequence). The trim removed 5 bases at V and 9 bases at J, leaving 9 bases unmatched. The CDR3 totals 15 residues. Here the CDR3 reads CASSPGASGRGTQYF. The CDR3 DNA reads as TGTGCCAGCAGCCCGGGGGCTAGCGGGAGGGGAACGCAGTATTTT.

The J gene is TRBJ2-2, the V gene TRBV11-3; possible D gene TRBD1, 5 bases. Trimming removed 1 base at V and 3 bases at J, with 9 bases between. The length of the CDR3 is 15 residues. The germline gives CDR1 SGHNT, CDR2 YENEEA. CDR3 DNA: TGTGCCAGCAGCTTAGGGCCCAGGGACACCGGGGAGCTGTTTTTT. As protein: CASSLGPRDTGELFF.

The rearrangement joins TRBV10-3 to TRBJ1-6; 8 bases agree with TRBD1. This CDR3 contains 15 residues. V shed 4 bases, J shed 8 bases, and the junction held 7 bases outside the gene matches. Looked up from germline, CDR1 is ENHRY and CDR2 is SYGVKD. The CDR3 coding sequence is TGTGCCATCAGTGGACAGGGGCTCGGTCATTCACCCCTCCACTTT. Translation: CAISGQGLGHSPLHF.

This chain joins TRBV10-3 and TRBJ2-7, with TRBD2 as a possible D gene (6 bases). Germline CDR1 is ENHRY and CDR2 is SYGVKD. Trimming left V 10 bases short and J 1 base short, with 20 bases between. The CDR3 consists of 15 residues. CDR3 protein: CATKSTSGTSYEQYF. For the CDR3, the DNA is TGTGCCACCAAATCAACGTCGGGGACTTCCTACGAGCAGTACTTC.

The chain links TRBV9 to TRBJ1-1; D may be TRBD1 (5 bases). V was trimmed by 4 bases and J by 7 bases, leaving 14 bases between them. Germline values: CDR1 SGDLS, CDR2 YYNGEE. CDR3 length: 13 residues. CDR3 coding DNA: TGTGCCAGCAGCAAGAAAGTGGGGGGTGAAGCTTTCTTT. Encoded protein: CASSKKVGGEAFF.

CDR3 coding DNA: TGTGCCAGCAGTTACATGGGGGCGGATTCTGAAGAGCAGTACTTC. Translated: CASSYMGADSEEQYF. This rearrangement joins TRBV6-5 to TRBJ2-7, with a tentative D call TRBD1 (6 bases). The germline CDR1 and CDR2 sequences are MNHEY and SVGAGI. V lost 2 bases, J lost 7 bases, and 18 bases lay in between. CDR3 length: 15 amino acids.

The genes are TRBV15 and TRBJ1-1; tentative D call: TRBD1 (5 bases). Trimming shortened V by 1 base and J by 6 bases, and 18 bases separated the two germline ends. There are 16 residues in the CDR3. The germline V gene encodes CDR1 LNHNV and CDR2 YYDKDF (reference sequence). The CDR3 sequence is CATSRAAKGREAEAFF. As DNA, the CDR3 is TGTGCCACCAGCAGAGCGGCTAAAGGCAGGGAAGCTGAAGCTTTCTTT.

Comments on this clone: This sample includes further DNA sequences coding for the same CDR3. The genes are TRBV6-5 and TRBJ1-5; perhaps TRBD1 as D (5 bases). Germline V CDR1 and CDR2: MNHEY, SVGAGI. V was shortened by 2 bases and J by 2 bases, with 7 bases between the two germline ends. This CDR3 is built from 14 residues. Written as DNA, the CDR3 is TGTGCCAGCAGTTACGGGGCGGGCAATCAGCCCCAGCATTTT. Its protein is CASSYGAGNQPQHF.

V is TRBV9 and J is TRBJ2-1, with D tentatively TRBD1 (6 bases). The CDR3 runs 12 residues. The V end lost 2 bases, the J end lost 7 bases, and 7 bases lay between the germline ends. The germline V gene has CDR1 SGDLS and CDR2 YYNGEE. As DNA, the CDR3 is TGTGCCAGCAGCGTCGACAGGAATGAGCAGTTCTTC. Protein product: CASSVDRNEQFF.

This clone was seen once. The V gene is TRBV29-1, the J gene TRBJ2-7; possible D gene TRBD2, 6 bases. Trimming stripped 6 bases from V and 2 bases from J, with 14 bases between. CDR1 and CDR2 (germline): SQVTM, ANQGSEA. The CDR3 contains 13 residues. The CDR3 loop is CSVAGTVTYEQYF. As DNA, the CDR3 is TGCAGCGTAGCCGGGACTGTCACCTACGAGCAGTACTTC.